This entry describes one TCR beta chain. Antigen specificity is unknown. Assay: immunoSEQ multiplex PCR; the TCRdb copy retains only in-frame clones and omits some. This table has some 100,000 clones, roughly 60% appearing once. Germline lookup yields CDR1 SGHAT and CDR2 FQDESV (reference sequence). Deletions cut 4 bases from V and 2 bases from J, with 14 bases between. The length of the CDR3 is 15 residues. The data are from a study of cytotoxic CD8 clonotypes in ibrutinib-treated CLL. Across the whole study: Response samples were taken after a median of approximately 12 months on treatment, range 6 to 36. Findings of the study overall: Sample timing was unmatched between remission and later-progressing patients; lymph nodes unstudied.

This sample comprised PBMCs, obtained after 24 months of ibrutinib treatment. The sequence was collected from a human donor with chronic lymphocytic leukemia. J is TRBJ2-5 and V is TRBV11-1; D remains unclear. The DNA of the CDR3 is TGTGCCAGCAGCTATCTTAACAGCTTACAAGAGACCCAGTACTTC. Translating gives CASSYLNSLQETQYF.